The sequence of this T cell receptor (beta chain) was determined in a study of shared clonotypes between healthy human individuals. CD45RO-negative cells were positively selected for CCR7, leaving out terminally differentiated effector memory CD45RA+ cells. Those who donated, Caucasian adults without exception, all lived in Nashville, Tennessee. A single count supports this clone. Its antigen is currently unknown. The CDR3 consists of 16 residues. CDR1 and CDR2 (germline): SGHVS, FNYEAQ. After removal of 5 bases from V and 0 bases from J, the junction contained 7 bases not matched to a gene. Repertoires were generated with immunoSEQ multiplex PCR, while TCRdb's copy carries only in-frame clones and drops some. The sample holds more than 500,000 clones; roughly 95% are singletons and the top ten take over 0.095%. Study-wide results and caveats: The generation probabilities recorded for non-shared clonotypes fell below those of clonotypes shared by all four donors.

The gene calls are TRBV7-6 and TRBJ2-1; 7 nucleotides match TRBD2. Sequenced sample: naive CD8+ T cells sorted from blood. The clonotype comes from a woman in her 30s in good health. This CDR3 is CASSNPAGNSYNEQFF. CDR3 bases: TGTGCCAGCAGCAACCCAGCGGGAAACTCCTACAATGAGCAGTTCTTC.